The clone carrying this TCR beta chain has ten or more counts. Its cognate antigen is unknown. This sample was included in a study of early T cells in non-severe SARS-CoV-2 infection. Study-level information: Sequencing of bulk RNA from unsorted whole blood was done, without chain pairing. Study observations and caveats: Using VDJdb, the matching emphasized anti-spike CD8 responses while missing private and CD4 specificities.

Individual cDNA molecules each received unique molecular identifiers attached to them. TCRdb ran MiXCR on the 5' RACE reads and lists one entry per CDR3 protein. Of nearly 55,000 distinct CDR3 sequences in the sample, roughly 7.6% are singletons; the top ten hold over 9.5%. The clonotype was recovered from an adult who was a healthcare worker with PCR-confirmed SARS-CoV-2 infection or an uninfected control (not recorded which). Specimen: whole blood, collected at baseline.

The CDR3 sequence is CASSSETASSYNEQFF. Written as DNA, the CDR3 is TGTGCCAGCAGTTCCGAGACTGCAAGCTCCTACAATGAGCAGTTCTTC. V usage is TRBV28 and J usage is TRBJ2-1; D gene unclear. CDR1 is MDHEN and CDR2 is SYDVKM in the germline V gene. The CDR3 length is 16 residues. V lost 4 bases to trimming and J lost 0 bases, with 13 bases between them.